One sample yielded the 10 T cell receptor beta chains listed below, sequenced in a study of blood T cells in healthy people across ages. Primers used in a second PCR of roughly 6 to 12 cycles were a sample-barcoded 5' primer and a J-beta primer mix. TCRdb reprocessed the 5' RACE reads with MiXCR, giving one entry per CDR3 protein. The data show roughly 1,500,000 distinct CDR3 sequences, with roughly 40% seen just once and approximately 7.9% held by the top ten. Sequencing was carried out using blood. Receptors were obtained from a woman aged 18 to 35 in good health.

The V and J genes are TRBV4-2 and TRBJ2-1, with TRBD2 identical over 9 bases. Per germline, CDR1 LGHNA and CDR2 YNFKEQ. V dropped 0 bases and J dropped 7; count of bases not matched to a gene: 10. The CDR3 is 17 residues long. CDR3 bases: TGTGCCAGCAGCCAAGATTGGGGCGGGGGGGGTGTGAATGAGCAGTTCTTC. Translating it yields CASSQDWGGGGVNEQFF.

V and J are TRBV6-5 and TRBJ2-3, with D possibly being TRBD1 or TRBD2 (5 bases each). The CDR3 totals 15 residues. Germline CDR1 reads MNHEY; CDR2 reads SVGAGI. Trimming cost V 6 bases and J 2 bases, with 15 bases left between them. CDR3 region: CASRFSGRTTDTQYF. The DNA for the CDR3 is TGTGCCAGCAGGTTCTCGGGACGGACCACAGATACGCAGTATTTT.

This rearrangement joins TRBV3-1 to TRBJ2-7; 12 positions agree with TRBD2. Germline trimming cut 5 bases from V and 2 bases from J; bases unmatched to any gene: 4. Germline CDR1 and CDR2: LGHDT and YNNKEL (reference sequence). This CDR3 contains 15 residues. The CDR3 DNA follows: TGTGCCAGCAGCGACGGACTAGCGGGACCCTACGAGCAGTACTTC. As protein: CASSDGLAGPYEQYF.

This clonotype was seen ten or more times. This chain joins TRBV6-5 and TRBJ1-5, with 7 bases lining up with TRBD1. Germline trimming cut 6 bases from V and 4 bases from J; bases unmatched to any gene: 0. Germline V gene data show CDR1 as MNHEY and CDR2 as SVGAGI. This CDR3 comprises 12 residues. The CDR3 here is CASRTGNQPQHF. CDR3 bases: TGTGCCAGCAGGACAGGGAATCAGCCCCAGCATTTT.

This clonotype was counted between two and nine times. This chain joins TRBV20-1 and TRBJ2-7, with 11 nucleotides matching TRBD1. The CDR3 has 15 residues. V trimming: 2 bases; J trimming: 3 bases; junction bases outside the gene matches: 6. The germline V gene has CDR1 DFQATT and CDR2 SNEGSKA (reference sequence). This chain's CDR3 is CSARPGTGGFYEQYF. CDR3 in DNA: TGCAGTGCTAGACCCGGGACAGGGGGTTTCTACGAGCAGTACTTC.

Only one count was recorded for this clonotype. The V and J genes are TRBV24-1 and TRBJ1-2, with TRBD1 as a possible D gene (5 bases). There are 14 residues in the CDR3. Trimming removed 2 bases at V and 8 bases at J, with 14 bases between. The germline CDR1 and CDR2 sequences are KGHDR and SFDVKD. This CDR3 reads CATSDSWGEGGYTF. Here the CDR3 DNA reads TGTGCCACCAGTGATTCCTGGGGGGAGGGAGGCTACACCTTC.

This clonotype was counted a single time. The chain carries TRBV10-3 and TRBJ2-3; TRBD2 might be the D (5 bases). V lost 2 bases and J lost 2, with 11 bases in between. CDR3 length: 15 residues. Germline V gene sequence: CDR1 ENHRY, CDR2 SYGVKD. The CDR3 nucleotides read TGTGCCATCAGTGAGAGAGGGCCCTACACAGATACGCAGTATTTT. Its translation: CAISERGPYTDTQYF.

This chain uses TRBV7-9 with TRBJ1-4, with TRBD1 matching 10 bases. Looked up from germline, CDR1 is SEHNR and CDR2 is FQNEAQ (reference sequence). The CDR3 length is 16 residues. With 9 bases clipped from V and 0 bases from J, the junction kept 7 bases outside the gene matches. This CDR3 is CARSPGTGATNEKLFF. The CDR3 region has the DNA TGTGCCAGAAGCCCGGGGACAGGGGCAACTAATGAAAAACTGTTTTTT.

This clonotype turned up a few times. The rearrangement links TRBV20-1 to TRBJ2-3, with TRBD2 identical over 10 bases. Per the germline V gene, CDR1 is DFQATT and CDR2 is SNEGSKA (reference sequence). This CDR3 is built from 14 residues. J was trimmed by 3 bases and V by 6 bases; bases with no gene match: 6. The DNA of the CDR3 is TGCAGTGCGAGGACTAGCGGCCTGACAGATACGCAGTATTTT. As protein: CSARTSGLTDTQYF.

Note on this clonotype: This sequence may be a read error, since a much larger clone differs from it by one base. The chain is built from TRBV4-1 and TRBJ1-2; TRBD1 is a possible D gene (5 bases). Deletions cut 0 bases from V and 3 bases from J, with 11 bases between. The CDR3 has 15 residues. The germline V gene encodes CDR1 MGHRA and CDR2 YSYEKL. The CDR3 DNA reads as TGCGCCAGCAGCCAAGAGAAGGGGACGTACTATGGCTACACCTTC. This codes for CASSQEKGTYYGYTF.